These T cell receptor beta chains were read from a single sample in a study of a mutant IDH1 vaccine in newly diagnosed glioma. These receptors' targets are unknown. The table came from immunoSEQ multiplex PCR; TCRdb's copy has only in-frame clones and leaves some out. The sample holds under 55,000 clones, roughly nine tenths seen once. The sequencing used PBMCs, collected from a glioma patient whose treatment included an IDH1 peptide vaccine. The receptors derive from a man aged 45 to 65 with glioma. Both conserved end residues are part of each CDR3. The order of the fields is J gene, clone size, V gene, D gene, CDR3 DNA, CDR3 protein. A D gene is named only where the DNA matches it firmly. Clone size is not always given. Where it is, it says once, few, many or a class for expanded clones.

j_gene: TRBJ2-1; abundance: .; v_gene: TRBV27; d_gene: .; CDR3nt: TGTGCCAGCAGTTCGCGAACAGGGAAACGGGGTTACAATGAGCAGTTCTTC; CDR3aa: CASSSRTGKRGYNEQFF
j_gene: TRBJ2-2; abundance: .; v_gene: TRBV7-2; d_gene: TRBD2; CDR3nt: TGTGCCAGCAGCCTCGCGGGGGGGGTCACCGGGGAGCTGTTTTTT; CDR3aa: CASSLAGGVTGELFF
j_gene: TRBJ2-3; abundance: .; v_gene: TRBV6-5; d_gene: .; CDR3nt: TGTGCCAGCAGTTTTCCCGGTGGGCATACGCAGTATTTT; CDR3aa: CASSFPGGHTQYF
j_gene: TRBJ1-5; abundance: once; v_gene: TRBV11-2; d_gene: .; CDR3nt: TGTGCCAGCAGCTTAGTAGGGGGGATGCAGCCCCAGCATTTT; CDR3aa: CASSLVGGMQPQHF
j_gene: TRBJ2-7; abundance: .; v_gene: TRBV2; d_gene: .; CDR3nt: TGTGCCAGCAGACCGGGACGCTTCTACGAGCAGTACTTC; CDR3aa: CASRPGRFYEQYF
j_gene: TRBJ2-7; abundance: .; v_gene: TRBV11-1; d_gene: .; CDR3nt: TGTGCCAGCAGCTGGTCTACCTACGAGCAGTACTTC; CDR3aa: CASSWSTYEQYF
j_gene: TRBJ2-5; abundance: .; v_gene: TRBV7-2; d_gene: TRBD1; CDR3nt: TGTGCCAGCAGCGAATGGACAGGCCTTCGGGAGACCCAGTACTTC; CDR3aa: CASSEWTGLRETQYF
j_gene: TRBJ2-2; abundance: .; v_gene: TRBV7-2; d_gene: .; CDR3nt: TGTGCCAGCGGTATCGGGGGGCGCCGGGAGCTGTTTTTT; CDR3aa: CASGIGGRRELFF
j_gene: TRBJ2-7; abundance: once; v_gene: TRBV7-2; d_gene: .; CDR3nt: TGTGCCAGCAGCTTATCCCTGGGAACCTACGAGCAGTACTTC; CDR3aa: CASSLSLGTYEQYF
j_gene: TRBJ2-2; abundance: .; v_gene: TRBV28; d_gene: .; CDR3nt: TGTGCCAGCAGTTTCCTGTCCGCAGGCAACACCGGGGAGCTGTTTTTT; CDR3aa: CASSFLSAGNTGELFF
j_gene: TRBJ1-4; abundance: .; v_gene: TRBV28; d_gene: .; CDR3nt: TGTGCCAGCAAAATACCAGGGTTTCGGTATGAAAAACTGTTTTTT; CDR3aa: CASKIPGFRYEKLFF
j_gene: TRBJ2-2; abundance: few; v_gene: TRBV6-6; d_gene: .; CDR3nt: TGTGCCAGCAGTTACGTGGGGGGAAGTACCGGGGAGCTGTTTTTT; CDR3aa: CASSYVGGSTGELFF
j_gene: TRBJ1-5; abundance: .; v_gene: TRBV6-5; d_gene: .; CDR3nt: TGTGCCAGCAGTTACCGCAGGGAGCTGGGTCAGCCCCAGCATTTT; CDR3aa: CASSYRRELGQPQHF
j_gene: TRBJ2-7; abundance: .; v_gene: TRBV13; d_gene: .; CDR3nt: TGTGCCAGCAGCTTAGAGGGGAATTCCGTGTACTTC; CDR3aa: CASSLEGNSVYF
j_gene: TRBJ2-7; abundance: .; v_gene: TRBV9; d_gene: TRBD2; CDR3nt: TGTGCCAGCAGCGTAGGGACTAGCTCCGCCTACGAGCAGTACTTC; CDR3aa: CASSVGTSSAYEQYF
j_gene: TRBJ2-1; abundance: .; v_gene: TRBV2; d_gene: TRBD2; CDR3nt: TGTGCCAGCAGTGAAACGGCGCTAGCGGGAGGCTACTCCTACAATGAGCAGTTCTTC; CDR3aa: CASSETALAGGYSYNEQFF
j_gene: TRBJ2-2; abundance: once; v_gene: TRBV4-2; d_gene: TRBD1; CDR3nt: TGTGCCAGCAGCCAAGATGTGACAGGGGGGCGAACCGGGGAGCTGTTTTTT; CDR3aa: CASSQDVTGGRTGELFF